This TCR beta chain is drawn from a study of OX40 agonist ivuxolimab in advanced cancers. Notes on the study in general: Researchers did not determine the expanded peripheral T cells' antigen specificity. Partial responders receiving 0.1-3.0 mg/kg showed among the lowest clonal expansion. Clonal expansion from baseline to week 6 occurred in both CD4+ and CD8+ T cells.

The CDR3 sequence is 18 residues long. Germline V gives CDR1 SEHNR, CDR2 FQNEAQ (reference sequence). Trimming at V came to 5 bases and at J to 0 bases, leaving 10 bases not matched to a gene. Any history of autoimmune disease or systemic immunosuppression disqualified patients. Produced via immunoSEQ multiplex PCR; TCRdb's table is partial and in-frame only. The table lists around 100,000 clones, 90% to 96% of them singletons. With respect to this clone: The antigen remains unidentified.

This chain connects TRBV7-9 to TRBJ2-1; TRBD2 matches at 10 bases. The sample was CD4+ or CD8+ T cells sorted from blood, taken in a trial of the OX40 agonist ivuxolimab. The source is an adult with an advanced solid tumor such as melanoma, head and neck, liver or kidney cancer. CDR3 loop: CASSPGTSVTHSYNEQFF. CDR3 in DNA: TGTGCCAGCAGCCCCGGGACTAGCGTGACGCACTCCTACAATGAGCAGTTCTTC. The variable domain in full, completed from reference TRBV7-9 and TRBJ2-1, reads DTGVSQNPRHKITKRGQNVTFRCDPISEHNRLYWYRQTLGQGPEFLTYFQNEAQLEKSRLLSDRFSAERPKGSFSTLEIQRTEQGDSAMYLCASSPGTSVTHSYNEQFFGPGTRLTVL.